The next 21 T cell receptor beta chains were all read from a single sample in a study of beta chain features in type 1 diabetes. No antigen has been assigned to these receptors. Every bit of the isolated RNA underwent reverse transcription, so sequencing read expressed TCRB transcripts. Some clones are missing from TCRdb's copy, which holds only in-frame ones; the method was immunoSEQ multiplex PCR. The sample holds more than 300,000 clones; roughly 9.8% are singletons and the top ten take roughly 0.54%. Study results and caveats: Type 1 diabetes patients had TCRB CDR3s that were shorter (moderately but significantly so) in all four CD4+ subsets.

The sequencing sample was made of central memory CD4+ T cells from blood. The receptors come from a man aged 25 to 40 with type 1 diabetes.

V gene TRBV5-1 combines with J gene TRBJ2-1; 15 bases agree with TRBD2. J lost 8 bases, V lost 4 bases, and 10 bases had no gene match. Germline-derived CDR1 and CDR2 are SGHRS and YFSETQ. This CDR3 contains 17 residues. Here the CDR3 DNA reads TGCGCCAGCAGCCTTGGGACTAGCGGGAGGATTTACTATGAGCAGTTCTTC. This sequence encodes CASSLGTSGRIYYEQFF. The full variable domain, rest sourced from reference TRBV5-1 and TRBJ2-1, is KAGVTQTPRYLIKTRGQQVTLSCSPISGHRSVSWYQQTPGQGLQFLFEYFSETQRNKGNFPGRFSGRQFSNSRSEMNVSTLELGDSALYLCASSLGTSGRIYYEQFFGPGTRLTVL.

The chain combines TRBV6-6 with TRBJ1-5; D is undetermined. Per the germline V gene, CDR1 is MNHNY and CDR2 is SVGAGI (reference sequence). The V and J ends lost 2 bases and 2 bases respectively, with 7 bases between them. The CDR3 covers 14 residues. DNA for the CDR3: TGTGCCAGCAGTTACACGGGTCGCAATCAGCCCCAGCATTTT. This codes for CASSYTGRNQPQHF.

The chain links TRBV28 to TRBJ1-1, with 7 nucleotides matching TRBD1. Trimming took 2 bases from V and 7 from J; bases not matched to a gene: 7. This CDR3 region has 14 residues. Germline V gives CDR1 MDHEN, CDR2 SYDVKM. The CDR3 region is CASSLLGQRFEAFF. DNA of the CDR3: TGTGCCAGCAGTTTACTGGGACAGAGATTTGAAGCTTTCTTT.

The gene calls are TRBV29-1 and TRBJ2-1, with D perhaps matching TRBD1 or TRBD2 (5 bases each). Germline lookup yields CDR1 SQVTM and CDR2 ANQGSEA. The CDR3 length is 12 residues. Trimming took off 6 bases at V and 8 bases at J, with 14 bases between the two ends. This chain's CDR3 is CSVSGRVDEQFF. The CDR3 region has the DNA TGCAGCGTCTCGGGACGAGTCGATGAGCAGTTCTTC.

The gene calls are TRBV4-2 and TRBJ1-1; perhaps TRBD1 as D (5 bases). Trimming removed 1 base from V and 6 bases from J, with 9 bases in between. This CDR3 spans 13 amino acids. The V gene's germline CDR1 is LGHNA and CDR2 YNFKEQ. CDR3 residues: CASSQVGVPEAFF. For the CDR3, the DNA is TGTGCCAGCAGCCAAGTAGGGGTGCCTGAAGCTTTCTTT.

The chain uses TRBV21-1 and TRBJ2-3; the D call TRBD1 from the table was never checked on the DNA. TRBV21-1 is described as a pseudogene. The length of the CDR3 is 20 residues. CDR3 nucleotide sequence: TGTGCCAGCAGCAAAAGGGGTATAGTTAGTACCCCCTCTAGCACAGATACGCAGTATTTT. It encodes CASSKRGIVSTPSSTDTQYF.

The CDR3 coding sequence is TGTGCCAGCAGTGAGTCGGGGTATCGGGGAACAACGACTTATGGCTACACCTTC. This gives the protein CASSESGYRGTTTYGYTF. The rearrangement uses TRBV6-1 and TRBJ1-2; no firm D call. Germline values: CDR1 MNHNS, CDR2 SASEGT. The CDR3 is 18 residues long. V lost 3 bases to trimming and J lost 5 bases, with 25 bases between them.

This chain links TRBV28 with TRBJ1-3; D is ambiguous. Trimming stripped 6 bases from V and 8 bases from J, with 11 bases between. This CDR3 has 12 residues. Germline V lookup: CDR1 MDHEN, CDR2 SYDVKM. CDR3: CASSLQRDTIYF. As DNA, the CDR3 is TGTGCCAGCAGCCTACAGCGGGACACCATATATTTT.

This clone was seen only a few times. The sample has other DNA sequences that encode this CDR3 too. This chain connects TRBV5-1 to TRBJ2-2; 7 bases are shared with TRBD1. V lost 0 bases and J lost 3; bases outside the gene matches: 2. Germline values: CDR1 SGHRS, CDR2 YFSETQ. The CDR3 covers 15 residues. CDR3 residues: CASSLGDRHTGELFF. The CDR3 coding sequence is TGCGCCAGCAGCTTGGGGGACAGACACACCGGGGAGCTGTTTTTT.

This chain connects TRBV20-1 to TRBJ2-5, with D possibly matching TRBD1 (6 bases). From germline, CDR1 is DFQATT and CDR2 SNEGSKA (reference sequence). V lost 7 bases to trimming and J lost 3 bases, with 9 bases between them. The CDR3 length is 11 residues. The CDR3 nucleotides are TGCAGTGAGAACAGGGAAGAGACCCAGTACTTC. Amino acid sequence: CSENREETQYF.

The chain is built from TRBV27 and TRBJ1-2, with D uncertain. This CDR3 contains 11 residues. Trimming stripped 2 bases from V and 5 bases from J, with 3 bases between. CDR1 and CDR2 from the germline V gene are MNHEY and SMNVEV (reference sequence). The CDR3 region has the DNA TGTGCCAGCAGTTTAAGATATGGCTACACCTTC. Amino acids: CASSLRYGYTF.

The V and J genes are TRBV6-6 and TRBJ1-2; weak D call: TRBD1 (5 bases). Germline lookup yields CDR1 MNHNY and CDR2 SVGAGI (reference sequence). V dropped 2 bases and J dropped 8 bases, with 18 bases sitting between them. This CDR3 contains 15 residues. This CDR3 is CASSYPRSGTQGYTF. CDR3 bases: TGTGCCAGCAGTTACCCCCGCTCGGGGACCCAAGGCTACACCTTC.

This clone was found a few times. V usage is TRBV28 and J usage is TRBJ2-5, with a tentative D call TRBD2 (5 bases). The J call may be incorrect, as the DNA end agrees better with TRBJ2-7. This CDR3 is 14 amino acids long. The germline CDR1 and CDR2 sequences are MDHEN and SYDVKM. CDR3 coding DNA: TGTGCCAGCACCTCGGGATCCTTCTCCTACGAGCAGTACTTC. Translating gives CASTSGSFSYEQYF.

As regards this clone: Compared with germline, one end of the junction differs, possibly owing to a read error. The genes are TRBV6-4 and TRBJ1-2; a weak D match, TRBD1 (5 bases). The CDR3 is 15 residues long. Germline CDR1 MRHNA, CDR2 SNTAGT. The chain's CDR3 is CATSDGRRRGFGYTF. DNA for the CDR3: TGTGCCACCAGTGATGGACGCAGGAGGGGCTTTGGCTACACCTTC.

The table lists this clone with a few counts. The chain has TRBV18 and TRBJ1-1, with D maybe TRBD1 (5 bases). With 3 bases removed from V and 2 bases from J, the gap between germline ends came to 16 bases. The CDR3 runs 16 residues. Germline V gene data show CDR1 as KGHSH and CDR2 as LQKENI. In DNA, the CDR3 is TGTGCCAGCTCACCGAACCCGGCCGGGGGAAACACTGAAGCTTTCTTT. It translates to CASSPNPAGGNTEAFF.

The genes are TRBV7-2 and TRBJ2-7, with D perhaps TRBD1 (6 bases). The V end was cut by 1 base, the J end by 2 bases, with 9 bases between. CDR3 length equals 14 residues. Germline V lookup: CDR1 SGHTA, CDR2 FQGNSA. CDR3 DNA sequence: TGTGCCAGCAGCTTAGGGGGGCCGGCCTACGAGCAGTACTTC. This gives the protein CASSLGGPAYEQYF.

This clone was seen only a few times. This chain connects TRBV5-4 to TRBJ1-4; 11 bases are shared with TRBD1. V was clipped by 0 bases and J by 8 bases; unmatched bases: 3. The germline gives CDR1 SGHNT, CDR2 YYREEE (reference sequence). There are 15 residues in the CDR3. The CDR3 nucleotides read TGTGCCAGCAGCTTGGTAGGGACAGGGGGAGAAAAACTGTTTTTT. As protein: CASSLVGTGGEKLFF.

The rearrangement links TRBV5-1 to TRBJ2-7; 7 bases align to TRBD2. The CDR3 consists of 14 residues. J gave up 2 bases and V 7 bases, and 9 bases lay outside the gene matches. Germline CDR1 and CDR2: SGHRS and YFSETQ. CDR3 sequence reads: CASAHGGSAYEQYF. The CDR3 nucleotides read TGCGCCAGCGCCCACGGCGGGAGTGCCTACGAGCAGTACTTC.

There are a few counts of this clone. This chain joins TRBV19 and TRBJ2-5; TRBD2 agrees at 9 bases. With V trimmed by 5 bases and J by 9 bases, 13 bases remained unmatched. The germline V gene has CDR1 LNHDA and CDR2 SQIVND (reference sequence). The CDR3 extends over 15 amino acids. The chain's CDR3 is CASSDGTSSDLAQYF. The CDR3 DNA reads TGTGCCAGTAGTGATGGGACTAGCTCGGACTTGGCCCAGTACTTC.

This clone showed up just a few times. The chain links TRBV6-4 to TRBJ2-3; D uncertain. Trimming left V 0 bases short and J 5 bases short, with 12 bases between. CDR1 MRHNA and CDR2 SNTAGT come from the germline V gene. The CDR3 loop spans 15 amino acids. The DNA for the CDR3 is TGTGCCAGCAGTGACTCAGGGCATCCGGGAGATACGCAGTATTTT. Amino acid sequence: CASSDSGHPGDTQYF.

This clone occurred a few times. The chain is built from TRBV28 and TRBJ2-6, with 10 bases lining up with TRBD1. The J segment lost 4 bases and the V segment lost 4 bases, leaving 16 bases of the junction unmatched. This CDR3 contains 20 residues. Germline CDR1 MDHEN, CDR2 SYDVKM. The CDR3 loop reads CASSYPVDGQGGSGANVLTF. Here the CDR3 DNA reads TGTGCCAGCAGTTACCCCGTGGATGGACAGGGGGGATCCGGGGCCAACGTCCTGACTTTC.